This entry is about one TCR beta chain. What it binds is unknown. The sample originates from a study of cytomegalovirus exposure and HLA in healthy donors. Whole-study findings and limits: In a later analysis, V- and J-gene trimming of beta chains associated with a DCLRE1C missense variant, replicated independently. Across all donors, roughly uniform sequencing depth was an assumption of the presence/absence analyses. The listing of 160 or so TCR beta chains classed them as cytomegalovirus-associated.

Primers: 60 Vbeta forward and 13 Jbeta reverse. Assay used: immunoSEQ multiplex PCR; TCRdb lists only in-frame clones, some missing. This sample's table reports 38,000 or so clones. V gave up 1 base and J gave up 2 bases, with 6 bases separating them. Looked up from germline, CDR1 is SGHRS and CDR2 is YFSETQ. The CDR3 spans 13 residues. Sequenced material: PBMCs. The chain uses TRBV5-1 and TRBJ2-5, with D hard to call. The receptor was isolated from a man aged 40-50 years in good health and CMV-seropositive. The CDR3 DNA reads TGCGCCAGCAGCTTGTCCATGCAAGAGACCCAGTACTTC. It is translated as CASSLSMQETQYF. The full variable domain, completed using reference TRBV5-1 and TRBJ2-5, is KAGVTQTPRYLIKTRGQQVTLSCSPISGHRSVSWYQQTPGQGLQFLFEYFSETQRNKGNFPGRFSGRQFSNSRSEMNVSTLELGDSALYLCASSLSMQETQYFGPGTRLLVL.